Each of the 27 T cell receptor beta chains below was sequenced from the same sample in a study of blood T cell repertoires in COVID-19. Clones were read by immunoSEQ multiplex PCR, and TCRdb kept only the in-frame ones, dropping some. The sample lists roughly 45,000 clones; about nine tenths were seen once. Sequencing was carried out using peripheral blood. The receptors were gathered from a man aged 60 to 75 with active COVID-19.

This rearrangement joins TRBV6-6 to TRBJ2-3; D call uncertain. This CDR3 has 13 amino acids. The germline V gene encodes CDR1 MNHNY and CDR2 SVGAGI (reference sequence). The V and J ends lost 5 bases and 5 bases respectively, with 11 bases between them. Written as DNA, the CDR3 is TGTGCCAGCAGTAGGCAGGATGTAGATACGCAGTATTTT. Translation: CASSRQDVDTQYF.

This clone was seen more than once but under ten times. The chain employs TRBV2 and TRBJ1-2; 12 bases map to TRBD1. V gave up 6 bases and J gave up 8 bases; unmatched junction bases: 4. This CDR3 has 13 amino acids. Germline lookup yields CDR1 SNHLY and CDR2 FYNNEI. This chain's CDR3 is CASRGQGAMGYTF. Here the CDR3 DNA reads TGTGCCAGCAGGGGACAGGGGGCAATGGGCTACACCTTC.

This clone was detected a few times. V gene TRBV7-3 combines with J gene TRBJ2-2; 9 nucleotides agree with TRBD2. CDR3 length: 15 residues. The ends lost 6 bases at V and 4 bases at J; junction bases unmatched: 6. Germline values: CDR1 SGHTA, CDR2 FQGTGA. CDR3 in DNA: TGTGCCAGCAGACCGACTAGCGGACGCACCGGGGAGCTGTTTTTT. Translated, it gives CASRPTSGRTGELFF.

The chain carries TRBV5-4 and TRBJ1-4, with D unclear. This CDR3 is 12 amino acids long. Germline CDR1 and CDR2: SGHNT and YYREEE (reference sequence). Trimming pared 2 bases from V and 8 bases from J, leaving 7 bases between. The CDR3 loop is CASSFLAEKLFF. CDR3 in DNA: TGTGCCAGCAGCTTTCTGGCCGAAAAACTGTTTTTT.

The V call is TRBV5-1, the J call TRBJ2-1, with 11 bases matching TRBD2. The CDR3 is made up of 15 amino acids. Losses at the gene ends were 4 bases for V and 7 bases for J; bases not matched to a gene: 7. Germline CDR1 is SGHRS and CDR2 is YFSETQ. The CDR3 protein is CASSINRLAGNEQFF. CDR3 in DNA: TGCGCCAGCAGCATCAACCGACTAGCGGGAAATGAGCAGTTCTTC. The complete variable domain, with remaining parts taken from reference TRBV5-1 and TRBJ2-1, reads KAGVTQTPRYLIKTRGQQVTLSCSPISGHRSVSWYQQTPGQGLQFLFEYFSETQRNKGNFPGRFSGRQFSNSRSEMNVSTLELGDSALYLCASSINRLAGNEQFFGPGTRLTVL.

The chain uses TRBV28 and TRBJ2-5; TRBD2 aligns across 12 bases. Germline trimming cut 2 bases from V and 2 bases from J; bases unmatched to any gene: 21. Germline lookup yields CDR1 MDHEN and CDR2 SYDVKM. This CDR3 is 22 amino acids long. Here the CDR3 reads CASSLILGLAGRGATRQETQYF. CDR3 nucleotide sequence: TGTGCCAGCAGTTTAATCCTCGGACTAGCGGGACGGGGGGCCACGAGACAAGAGACCCAGTACTTC.

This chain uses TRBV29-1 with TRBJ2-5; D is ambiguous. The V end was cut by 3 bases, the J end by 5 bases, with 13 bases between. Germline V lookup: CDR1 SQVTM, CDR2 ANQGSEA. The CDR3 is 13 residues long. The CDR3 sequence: CSVDFVASETQYF. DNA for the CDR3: TGCAGCGTTGATTTTGTAGCTTCGGAGACCCAGTACTTC.

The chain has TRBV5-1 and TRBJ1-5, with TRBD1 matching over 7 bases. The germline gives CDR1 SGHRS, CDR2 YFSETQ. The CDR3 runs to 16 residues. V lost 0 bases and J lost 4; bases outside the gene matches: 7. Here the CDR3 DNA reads TGCGCCAGCAGCTTGGGACAGGGCCCCGGGAATCAGCCCCAGCATTTT. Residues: CASSLGQGPGNQPQHF.

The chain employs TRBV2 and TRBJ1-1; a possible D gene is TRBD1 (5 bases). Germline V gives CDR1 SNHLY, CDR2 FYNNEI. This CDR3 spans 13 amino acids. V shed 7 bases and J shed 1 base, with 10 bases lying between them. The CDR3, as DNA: TGTGCCAGCAACCCTCAGGGGAACACTGAAGCTTTCTTT. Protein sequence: CASNPQGNTEAFF.

DNA for the CDR3: TGTGCCAGCAGCCCGGGGCAGGGGTACGAGCAGTACTTC. It codes for CASSPGQGYEQYF. The V gene is TRBV9, the J gene TRBJ2-7; tentative D call: TRBD1 (6 bases). V was cut by 4 bases and J by 4 bases, with 12 bases left in between. This CDR3 has 13 residues. CDR1 and CDR2 (germline): SGDLS, YYNGEE.

The chain's CDR3 is CASSQQRGYEQYF. The CDR3, as DNA: TGTGCCAGCAGTCAGCAGCGGGGATACGAGCAGTACTTC. V and J are TRBV6-5 and TRBJ2-7, with 7 nucleotides matching TRBD2. V was clipped by 5 bases and J by 4 bases; unmatched bases: 5. Germline V gives CDR1 MNHEY, CDR2 SVGAGI. The CDR3 length is 13 residues.

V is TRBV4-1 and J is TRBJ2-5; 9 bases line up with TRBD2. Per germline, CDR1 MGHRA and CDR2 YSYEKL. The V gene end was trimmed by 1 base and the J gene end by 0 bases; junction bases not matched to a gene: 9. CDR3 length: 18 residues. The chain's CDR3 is CASSQAPRTSGYQETQYF. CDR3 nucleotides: TGCGCCAGCAGCCAAGCCCCCCGTACTAGCGGGTACCAAGAGACCCAGTACTTC.

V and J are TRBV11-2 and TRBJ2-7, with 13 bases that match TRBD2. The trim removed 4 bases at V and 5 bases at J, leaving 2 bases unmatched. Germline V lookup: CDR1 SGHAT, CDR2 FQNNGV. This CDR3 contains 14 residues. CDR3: CASSYGLAGDEQYF. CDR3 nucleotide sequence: TGTGCCAGCAGCTACGGACTAGCGGGAGACGAGCAGTACTTC.

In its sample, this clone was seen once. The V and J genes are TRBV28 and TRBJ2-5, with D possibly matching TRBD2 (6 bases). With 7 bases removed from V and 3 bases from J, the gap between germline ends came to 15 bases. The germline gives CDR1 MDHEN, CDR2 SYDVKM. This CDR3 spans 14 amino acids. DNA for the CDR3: TGTGCCAGCATCTCGGTGGGGGGAGAAGAGACCCAGTACTTC. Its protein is CASISVGGEETQYF.

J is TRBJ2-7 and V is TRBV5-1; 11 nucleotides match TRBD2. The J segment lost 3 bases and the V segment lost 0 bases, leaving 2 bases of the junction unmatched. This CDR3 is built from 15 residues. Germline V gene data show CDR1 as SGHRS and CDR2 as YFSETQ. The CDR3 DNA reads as TGCGCCAGCAGCTTGGTAGCGGGAGGGTTCTACGAGCAGTACTTC. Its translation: CASSLVAGGFYEQYF.

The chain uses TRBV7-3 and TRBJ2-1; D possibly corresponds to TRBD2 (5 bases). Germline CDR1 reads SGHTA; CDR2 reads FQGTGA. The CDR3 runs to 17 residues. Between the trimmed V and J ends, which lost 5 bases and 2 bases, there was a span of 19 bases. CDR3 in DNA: TGTGCCAGCAGCCCCGACTGGAGACGCGGGCCCTACAATGAGCAGTTCTTC. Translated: CASSPDWRRGPYNEQFF.

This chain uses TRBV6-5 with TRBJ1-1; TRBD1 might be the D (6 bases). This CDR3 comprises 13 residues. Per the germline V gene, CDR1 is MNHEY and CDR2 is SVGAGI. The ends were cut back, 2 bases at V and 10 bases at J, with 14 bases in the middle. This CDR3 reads CASSYQDRTGAFF. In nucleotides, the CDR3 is TGTGCCAGCAGTTACCAGGACAGAACGGGAGCTTTCTTT.

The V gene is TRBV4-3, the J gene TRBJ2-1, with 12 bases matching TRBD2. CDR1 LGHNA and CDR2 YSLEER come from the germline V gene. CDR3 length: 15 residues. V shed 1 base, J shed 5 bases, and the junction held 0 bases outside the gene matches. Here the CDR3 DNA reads TGCGCCAGCAGCCAAGGGACTAGCGGGAACAATGAGCAGTTCTTC. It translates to CASSQGTSGNNEQFF.

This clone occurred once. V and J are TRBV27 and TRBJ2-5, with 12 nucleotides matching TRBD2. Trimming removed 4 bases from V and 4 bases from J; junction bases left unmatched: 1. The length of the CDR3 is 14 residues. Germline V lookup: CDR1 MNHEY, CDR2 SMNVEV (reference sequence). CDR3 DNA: TGTGCCAGCAGTTCTAGCGGGAGGGGAGAGACCCAGTACTTC. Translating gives CASSSSGRGETQYF.

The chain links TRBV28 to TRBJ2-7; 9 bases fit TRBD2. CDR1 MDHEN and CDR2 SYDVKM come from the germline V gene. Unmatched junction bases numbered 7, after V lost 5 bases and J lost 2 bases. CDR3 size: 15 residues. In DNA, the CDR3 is TGTGCCAGCAGTCGATTTAGCGGGGGAGCCTACGAGCAGTACTTC. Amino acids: CASSRFSGGAYEQYF.

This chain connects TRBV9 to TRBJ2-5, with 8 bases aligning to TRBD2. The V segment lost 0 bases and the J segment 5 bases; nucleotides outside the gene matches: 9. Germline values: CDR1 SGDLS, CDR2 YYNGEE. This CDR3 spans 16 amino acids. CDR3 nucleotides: TGTGCCAGCAGCGTAGCTACACGGGGGGGGTTGGAGACCCAGTACTTC. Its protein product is CASSVATRGGLETQYF.

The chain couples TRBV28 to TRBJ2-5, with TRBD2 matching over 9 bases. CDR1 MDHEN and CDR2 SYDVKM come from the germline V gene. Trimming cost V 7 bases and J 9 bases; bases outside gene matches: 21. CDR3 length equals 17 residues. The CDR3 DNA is TGTGCCAGCACTACAAGAATTGCTGGACTAGCGACTGAGGCCCAGTACTTC. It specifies CASTTRIAGLATEAQYF.

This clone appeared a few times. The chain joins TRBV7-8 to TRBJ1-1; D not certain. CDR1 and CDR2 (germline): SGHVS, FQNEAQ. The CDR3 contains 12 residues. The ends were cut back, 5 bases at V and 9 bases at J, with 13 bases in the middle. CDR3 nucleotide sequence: TGTGCCAGCAGCCCGCCTCATGAGCAAGCTTTCTTT. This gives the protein CASSPPHEQAFF.

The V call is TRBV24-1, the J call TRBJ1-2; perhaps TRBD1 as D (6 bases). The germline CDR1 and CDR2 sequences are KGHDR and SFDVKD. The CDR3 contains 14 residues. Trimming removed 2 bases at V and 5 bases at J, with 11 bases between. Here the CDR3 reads CATSDSGTNYGYTF. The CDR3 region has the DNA TGTGCCACCAGTGATTCGGGGACAAATTATGGCTACACCTTC.

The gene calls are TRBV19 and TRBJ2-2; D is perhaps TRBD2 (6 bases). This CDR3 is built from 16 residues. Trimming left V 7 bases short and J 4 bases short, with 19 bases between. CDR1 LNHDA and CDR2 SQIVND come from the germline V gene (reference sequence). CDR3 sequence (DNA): TGTGCCAGTATGGGGTGGTTCGGGGGTCGCACCGGGGAGCTGTTTTTT. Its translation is CASMGWFGGRTGELFF.

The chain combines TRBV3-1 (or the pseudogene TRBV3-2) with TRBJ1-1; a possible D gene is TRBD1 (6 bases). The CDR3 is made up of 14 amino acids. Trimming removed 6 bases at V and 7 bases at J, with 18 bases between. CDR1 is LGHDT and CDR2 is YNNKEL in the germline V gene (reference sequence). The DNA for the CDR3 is TGTGCCAGCAGATCAACGCAGGGCAGGGGTGAAGCTTTCTTT. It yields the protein CASRSTQGRGEAFF.

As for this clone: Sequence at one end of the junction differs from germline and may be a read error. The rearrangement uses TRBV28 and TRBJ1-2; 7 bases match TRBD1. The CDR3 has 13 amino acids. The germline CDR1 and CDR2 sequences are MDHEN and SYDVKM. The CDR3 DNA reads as TGTGCCAGCAGTTTAAACAGGGGTAATGGCAACACCTTC. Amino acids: CASSLNRGNGNTF.